This T cell receptor beta chain was obtained from a study of CD8 T cells in ankylosing spondylitis. This CDR3 is 13 amino acids long. V lost 2 bases and J 1 base, leaving 5 bases between the germline ends. The germline V gene has CDR1 MDHEN and CDR2 SYDVKM. One entry per CDR3 protein, called by TCRdb with MiXCR from the 5' RACE reads. The sample lists approximately 130,000 distinct CDR3 sequences; roughly 8.8% were seen once. The study's findings and limits: Some motif variants were previously reported in reactive arthritis synovial fluid and blood. Disease-linked clones reportedly concentrated significantly in matched ankylosing spondylitis synovial fluid.

Many counts were recorded for this clonotype. As yet, its antigen is unknown. Source material: blood, either unsorted or a sorted T cell fraction (not recorded which). The V call is TRBV28, the J call TRBJ1-1, with D unresolved. This receptor was taken from a male donor with ankylosing spondylitis or in good health (not recorded which). This CDR3 is CASSLVQNTEAFF. DNA of the CDR3: TGTGCCAGCAGTTTAGTACAGAACACTGAAGCTTTCTTT.